These T cell receptor beta chains were read from a single sample in a study of T cells in Graves' hyperthyroidism and ophthalmopathy. Via MiXCR, TCRdb re-called the multiplex PCR reads, giving one row per CDR3 protein. Of hundreds of thousands of distinct CDR3 sequences listed, roughly a sixth were seen once; the top ten hold around 19%. The specimen was blood. The receptors were sampled from a woman between 18 and 29 years old with Graves' hyperthyroidism. Each CDR3 is given with its conserved first and last residue. D genes are given only for firm matches. For some rows the clone size is stated as once, few or many, or as a class when expanded; others skip it.

V gene: TRBV29-1; D gene: .; clone size: many; J gene: TRBJ2-3; CDR3 DNA: TGCAGCGCCAGTCGACAGTCAGATACGCAGTATTTT; CDR3 protein: CSASRQSDTQYF
V gene: TRBV7-2; D gene: TRBD2; clone size: many; J gene: TRBJ2-3; CDR3 DNA: TGTGCCAGCAGCTTGACTAGCGGGGGGGCCTCTACGCAGTATTTT; CDR3 protein: CASSLTSGGASTQYF
V gene: TRBV11-2; D gene: .; clone size: few; J gene: TRBJ2-2; CDR3 DNA: TGTGCCAGCAGCTTGCGGTCGTTAGCGGTATCCACCGGGGAGCTGTTTTTT; CDR3 protein: CASSLRSLAVSTGELFF
V gene: TRBV5-6; D gene: .; clone size: many; J gene: TRBJ1-1; CDR3 DNA: TGTGCCAGCAGCTTTTCAGTCATGAACACTGAAGCTTTCTTT; CDR3 protein: CASSFSVMNTEAFF
V gene: TRBV20-1; D gene: .; clone size: many; J gene: TRBJ1-5; CDR3 DNA: TGCAGTGCTGGGCGGGACCAGCAGCCCCAGCATTTT; CDR3 protein: CSAGRDQQPQHF
V gene: TRBV3-1; D gene: TRBD2; clone size: few; J gene: TRBJ2-1; CDR3 DNA: TGTGCCAGCAGCCAAGCAGTCCCGGGAGGTGGGAATGAGCAGTTCTTC; CDR3 protein: CASSQAVPGGGNEQFF
V gene: TRBV20-1; D gene: TRBD1; clone size: many; J gene: TRBJ2-5; CDR3 DNA: TGCAGTGCTAGCCCGGGACCGGGACAGCAAGAGACCCAGTACTTC; CDR3 protein: CSASPGPGQQETQYF
V gene: TRBV6-2/TRBV6-3; D gene: .; clone size: many; J gene: TRBJ1-5; CDR3 DNA: TGTGCCAGCAGTCACTCGGAGGCCTCAAGGCCCCAGCATTTT; CDR3 protein: CASSHSEASRPQHF
V gene: TRBV5-5; D gene: .; clone size: few; J gene: TRBJ2-3; CDR3 DNA: TGTGCCAGCAGTTATGAGGGACCAGATACGCAGTATTTT; CDR3 protein: CASSYEGPDTQYF
V gene: TRBV27; D gene: .; clone size: many; J gene: TRBJ2-7; CDR3 DNA: TGTGCCAGCAGTTTCCCCGGTATGCGCGAGCAGTACTTC; CDR3 protein: CASSFPGMREQYF
V gene: TRBV6-5; D gene: .; clone size: many; J gene: TRBJ1-5; CDR3 DNA: TGTGCCAGCAGTTACTCTGGGGACACCACCCCCCAGCATTTT; CDR3 protein: CASSYSGDTTPQHF
V gene: TRBV2; D gene: .; clone size: many; J gene: TRBJ2-3; CDR3 DNA: TGTGCCAGCAGTTTCGGACAGACTGACACAGATACGCAGTATTTT; CDR3 protein: CASSFGQTDTDTQYF
V gene: TRBV2; D gene: .; clone size: many; J gene: TRBJ2-7; CDR3 DNA: TGTGCCAGCAGTGCAGAGGACAGCTACGAGCAGTACTTC; CDR3 protein: CASSAEDSYEQYF
V gene: TRBV9; D gene: TRBD2; clone size: .; J gene: TRBJ2-5; CDR3 DNA: TGTGCCAGCAGCGTAGTGGCTAGCGGGAGGGCCCTCCAAGAGACCCGGTACTTC; CDR3 protein: CASSVVASGRALQETRYF
V gene: TRBV20-1; D gene: .; clone size: .; J gene: TRBJ1-2; CDR3 DNA: TGCAGTGCTGACACCGAATATGGCTACACCTTC; CDR3 protein: CSADTEYGYTF